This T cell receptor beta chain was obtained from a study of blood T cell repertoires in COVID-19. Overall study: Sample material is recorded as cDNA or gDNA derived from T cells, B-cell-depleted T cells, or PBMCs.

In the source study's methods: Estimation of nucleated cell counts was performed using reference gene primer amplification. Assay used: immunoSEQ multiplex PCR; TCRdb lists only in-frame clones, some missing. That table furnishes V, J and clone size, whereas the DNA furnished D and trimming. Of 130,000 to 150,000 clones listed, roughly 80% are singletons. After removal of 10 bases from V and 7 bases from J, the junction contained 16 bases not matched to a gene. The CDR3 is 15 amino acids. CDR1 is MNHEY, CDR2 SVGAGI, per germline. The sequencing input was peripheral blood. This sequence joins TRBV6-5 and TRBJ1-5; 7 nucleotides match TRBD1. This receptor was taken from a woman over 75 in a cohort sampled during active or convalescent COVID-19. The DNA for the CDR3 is TGTGCCACCGCTAAACAGGGGATTTTGAACCAGCCCCAGCATTTT. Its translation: CATAKQGILNQPQHF.